These T cell receptor beta chains were read from a single sample in a study of blood T cell repertoires in COVID-19. Sequencing was performed with immunoSEQ multiplex PCR; in TCRdb, only in-frame clones are kept and a portion is missing. The table includes about 150,000 clones, over 60% detected once. What was sequenced was peripheral blood. The receptors here all came from a woman older than 75 with acute or convalescent COVID-19. The CDR3 runs from the conserved cysteine through the conserved F or W. Each record gives: J gene, clone size, D gene, V gene, CDR3 protein, CDR3 DNA. The D gene is left open where the match is weak. The size of a clone is reported for some rows only, either as once, few or many, or as a class for expanded clones.

J gene: TRBJ1-1; clone size: once; D gene: -; V gene: TRBV5-6; CDR3 protein: CASSFGSMNTEAFF; CDR3 DNA: TGTGCCAGCAGCTTCGGGAGCATGAACACTGAAGCTTTCTTT
J gene: TRBJ1-4; clone size: -; D gene: -; V gene: TRBV7-7; CDR3 protein: CASSLAHGEKLFF; CDR3 DNA: TGTGCTAGCAGCTTAGCGCACGGGGAAAAACTGTTTTTT
J gene: TRBJ2-6; clone size: few; D gene: -; V gene: TRBV30; CDR3 protein: CAWSVGDSGANVLTF; CDR3 DNA: TGTGCCTGGAGCGTAGGGGACTCTGGGGCCAACGTCCTGACTTTC
J gene: TRBJ2-2; clone size: -; D gene: -; V gene: TRBV27; CDR3 protein: CASRFRSNTGELFF; CDR3 DNA: TGTGCCAGCAGATTCAGGTCTAACACCGGGGAGCTGTTTTTT
J gene: TRBJ1-1; clone size: -; D gene: -; V gene: TRBV6-6; CDR3 protein: CAIRTAMNTEAFF; CDR3 DNA: TGTGCCATCAGGACAGCTATGAACACTGAAGCTTTCTTT
J gene: TRBJ2-1; clone size: -; D gene: -; V gene: TRBV11-3; CDR3 protein: CASSLDQAVNNEQFF; CDR3 DNA: TGTGCCAGCAGCTTAGATCAGGCCGTTAACAATGAGCAGTTCTTC
J gene: TRBJ2-1; clone size: -; D gene: TRBD2; V gene: TRBV10-3; CDR3 protein: CAIWGGWVNEQFF; CDR3 DNA: TGTGCCATCTGGGGAGGGTGGGTCAATGAGCAGTTCTTC
J gene: TRBJ1-4; clone size: -; D gene: TRBD1; V gene: TRBV7-2; CDR3 protein: CASSLPGQGVREKLFF; CDR3 DNA: TGTGCCAGCAGCCTACCGGGACAGGGGGTGAGGGAAAAACTGTTTTTT
J gene: TRBJ2-1; clone size: -; D gene: TRBD1; V gene: TRBV4-3; CDR3 protein: CASSLGQGGTEQFF; CDR3 DNA: TGCGCCAGCAGCCTAGGACAGGGGGGAACTGAGCAGTTCTTC
J gene: TRBJ2-5; clone size: -; D gene: -; V gene: TRBV12-3/TRBV12-4; CDR3 protein: CASSLVFLATQYF; CDR3 DNA: TGTGCCAGCAGTTTAGTATTTTTGGCTACCCAGTACTTC
J gene: TRBJ2-1; clone size: -; D gene: TRBD2; V gene: TRBV5-6; CDR3 protein: CASSLGTSGKQFF; CDR3 DNA: TGTGCCAGCAGCCTCGGGACTAGCGGAAAGCAGTTCTTC
J gene: TRBJ1-2; clone size: -; D gene: TRBD1; V gene: TRBV12-3/TRBV12-4; CDR3 protein: CAIRDRHGYTF; CDR3 DNA: TGTGCCATTCGGGACAGGCATGGCTACACCTTC